This entry features one TCR beta chain sequence. Its antigen remains unidentified. The data are from a study of vaccination effects on CD4 cells after COVID-19. Germline V gene lookup returns CDR1 LGHDT and CDR2 YNNKEL (reference sequence). The CDR3 covers 14 residues. Deletions cut 7 bases from V and 6 bases from J, with 13 bases between. Researchers isolated CD4+ T cells once around 11 days of culture had elapsed. Each participant was administered two doses of either the BNT162b2 or the mRNA-1273 vaccine. TCRdb's table, derived via immunoSEQ multiplex PCR, lists solely in-frame clones and lacks some. In the table there are approximately 31,000 clones, roughly 81% of which are singletons.

The sequence was obtained from a human donor who received a COVID-19 vaccine. The chain couples TRBV3-1 (or the pseudogene TRBV3-2) to TRBJ1-6, with D maybe TRBD1 (6 bases). The sequences come from CD4+ T cells from PBMCs cultured without peptide, collected after COVID-19 vaccination. The CDR3 DNA reads as TGTGCCAGCACCCCGGGACAAAGTAATTCACCCCTCCACTTT. The encoded protein is CASTPGQSNSPLHF.